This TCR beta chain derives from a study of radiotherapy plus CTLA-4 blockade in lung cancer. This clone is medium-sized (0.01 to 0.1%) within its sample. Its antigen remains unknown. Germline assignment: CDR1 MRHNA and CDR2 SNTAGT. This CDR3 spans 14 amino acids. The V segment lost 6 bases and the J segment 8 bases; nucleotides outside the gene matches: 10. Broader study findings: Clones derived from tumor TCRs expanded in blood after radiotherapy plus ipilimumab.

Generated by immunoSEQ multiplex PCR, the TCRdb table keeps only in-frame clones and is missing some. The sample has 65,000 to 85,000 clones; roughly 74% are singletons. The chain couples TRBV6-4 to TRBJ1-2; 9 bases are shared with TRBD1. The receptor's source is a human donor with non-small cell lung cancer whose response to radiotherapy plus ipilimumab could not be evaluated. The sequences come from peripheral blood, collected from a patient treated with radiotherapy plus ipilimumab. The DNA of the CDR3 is TGTGCCAGCAGACGGGACAGGGCAGTAGGCGGCTACACCTTC. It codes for CASRRDRAVGGYTF.